This T cell receptor beta chain was found in a study of Ad26.COV2.S vaccination and SARS-CoV-2 variants (dated by TCRdb to the early 2020s). For context, the study as a whole: Donors in the vaccine arm were drawn from COV1001, a multicentre, randomized, double-blind, placebo-controlled phase I-IIa trial testing Ad26.COV2.S in healthy adults. Ad26.COV2.S was administered intramuscularly at a dose of 5x10^10 or 1x10^11 viral particles, either as one shot or as two shots given 56 days apart. Sequencing of the TCRbeta repertoire served to evaluate the specificity and breadth of SARS-CoV-2-reactive T cell receptors following Ad26.COV2.S vaccination. A total of roughly 32 samples were included in the TCR-sequenced set, comprising about 20 Ad26.COV2.S vaccine recipients, 5 placebo recipients and 8 SARS-CoV-2 convalescent individuals. Trial participants were randomized into five groups of five, in which low-dose or high-dose Ad26.COV2.S was given once or twice, or placebo was given on both occasions. Blinding of investigators to trial group allocation was maintained during experiments and outcome assessment.

Overall results and qualifications from the work: Vaccine and placebo recipients had similar non-spike TCR breadth, a finding consistent with the vaccine containing only spike. Higher spike-specific TCR breadth was observed in Ad26.COV2.S recipients than in placebo recipients (P = 0.0014). It was noted by the authors that total T cell responses may have been underestimated by the TCR breadth and depth analyses. After vaccination, spike-specific CD8+ and CD4+ T cell responses were reported to show substantial breadth. The study was not powered to compare responses between vaccine doses or regimens.

CDR3 length: 12 amino acids, cysteine to phenylalanine. CDR3 DNA is the only sequence kept; it has 36 bases, read in frame from the first base. Trimming takes 5 bases from V and 4 bases from J, and the germline ends sit 6 bases apart. From a lookup of the germline V gene, CDR1 and CDR2 are MDHEN and SYDVKM. Reading the label with the study, this specimen's treatment or condition is: approximately 18 received Ad26.COV2.S at low or high dose, single or two shots; about 5 received placebo; per-sample allocation not given. Repertoires of vaccine and placebo recipients were sequenced from samples collected on day 63 after the first injection. Cohort 1b enrolled 20 to 30 adults aged 18-55 years at a single site in Boston, USA, between 29 July and 7 August 2020. Ad26.COV2.S was a replication-incompetent adenovirus type 26 vector expressing a prefusion-stabilized SARS-CoV-2 spike protein from the original Wuhan strain.

The immunoSEQ Assay was used to sequence TCRbeta CDR3 regions. After extraction, genomic DNA underwent amplification by bias-controlled multiplex PCR, followed by high-throughput sequencing. As for the authors' bioinformatics: To quantify the absolute abundance of every unique TCRbeta CDR3 region, sequences were collapsed and filtered. T cell fraction was estimated by normalizing TCRbeta template counts to usable DNA, which was measured by amplifying reference genes present in all nucleated cells. Repertoire TCRs were annotated as SARS-CoV-2-specific by exact matching of V gene, CDR3 amino acid sequence and J gene to a known reactive TCR set. The reference SARS-CoV-2 TCR set was derived from MIRA and filtered for enrichment in COVID-19-positive ImmuneCODE repertoires, a step that removed public or cross-reactive TCRs. Using the MIRA antigens, annotated TCRs were further analysed by specific ORF or by position within an ORF. Breadth was defined as annotated unique rearrangements over total unique productive rearrangements; depth was the summed frequency of those rearrangements. Two-sided Wilcoxon rank-sum tests were applied when comparing TCR breadth between groups. Drawn from immuneACCESS, this table holds only the in-frame rearrangements with V and J called that TCRdb kept. Clones are partly lost; checked studies trace under half to an unresolved V gene and leave the rest unexplained. V, J and clone size derive from that table, while D and trimming were established from the DNA sequence. The sample table shows about 470,000 clones, and about 90% are seen once. About 4.1% of the sample rests with the top ten.

Of note for this clone: Its antigen remains undetermined. Per-base qualities were not stored, and no clone one base away is much larger.

The chain uses TRBV28 and TRBJ2-1, and TRBD2 may be the D gene, going by 6 matching bases. This receptor was obtained from a person between 18 and 59 years old who received the Ad26.COV2.S COVID-19 vaccine or a placebo. This specimen consisted of peripheral blood, obtained in a trial of Ad26.COV2.S vaccine versus placebo. The CDR3 region has the sequence CASSGGYNEQFF. The DNA reads as follows: TGTGCCAGCAGTGGAGGGTACAATGAGCAGTTCTTC.